The text below deals with one T cell receptor beta chain. Participants spanned ages about 18 to 89 years and resided in 24 US areas. Donors were grouped by their self-reported clinical history. Before being deemed recovered, Cohort 3 donors had two negative PCRs, clearance, or symptom resolution. Original data processing: Estimates of nucleated cell counts were drawn from the amplification of reference gene primers. Clones were read by immunoSEQ multiplex PCR, and TCRdb kept only the in-frame ones, dropping some. V and J calls plus clone size are reproduced from that table; the DNA served to infer D and trimming. The sample gives just over 300,000 clones, approximately 83% of which show up once; 2.2% is in the top ten. These data are taken from a study of blood T cell repertoires in COVID-19. The V gene's germline CDR1 is DFQATT and CDR2 SNEGSKA (reference sequence). V lost 3 bases, J lost 7 bases, and 5 bases stayed unmatched. The CDR3 is 12 amino acids.

This clonotype was sampled from a man aged 25-40 years who had recovered from COVID-19. The chain employs TRBV20-1 and TRBJ1-1; 7 bases match TRBD1. The sequencing sample was made of PBMCs or T cells enriched from blood (not recorded which). The CDR3 is CSASDRADEAFF. DNA for the CDR3: TGCAGTGCTAGTGACAGGGCGGATGAAGCTTTCTTT.